One sample yielded the 8 T cell receptor beta chains listed below, sequenced in a study of Ad26.COV2.S vaccination and SARS-CoV-2 variants. Specified treatment: some 19 received Ad26.COV2.S at low or high dose, single or two shots; 5 received placebo; per-sample allocation not given. Repertoires come from day 63 after the first vaccine or placebo injection. The repertoire was sequenced with immunoSEQ multiplex PCR; TCRdb's copy has only in-frame clones and lacks some. The sample records around 300,000 clones, less than 90% being singletons. Sequenced here: peripheral blood, sampled in a trial of Ad26.COV2.S vaccine versus placebo. The receptors derive from a person aged 18-60 years who received the Ad26.COV2.S COVID-19 vaccine or a placebo.

The chain is built from TRBV7-8 and TRBJ1-1; tentative D call: TRBD1 (5 bases). Germline CDR1 is SGHVS and CDR2 is FQNEAQ. Trimming took 5 bases from V and 5 from J, leaving 15 bases between them. The CDR3 covers 14 residues. The CDR3, as DNA: TGTGCCAGCAGCCTTGTCCAGGGCGGAACTGAAGCTTTCTTT. Amino acids: CASSLVQGGTEAFF.

The chain combines TRBV6-2 or TRBV6-3 with TRBJ1-1; D uncertain. V gave up 0 bases and J gave up 4 bases, with 6 bases separating them. The germline V gene encodes CDR1 MNHEY and CDR2 SVGEGT. The CDR3 covers 13 residues. CDR3 DNA: TGTGCCAGCAGTTACTCGCCAGGCACTGAAGCTTTCTTT. It encodes CASSYSPGTEAFF.

CDR3 residues: CASSFRRSNEKLFF. The CDR3 bases are TGTGCCAGCAGCTTCCGGAGATCTAATGAAAAACTGTTTTTT. The gene calls are TRBV14 and TRBJ1-4; D ambiguous. In germline, CDR1 is SGHDN, CDR2 FVKESK. V lost 5 bases and J 3 bases, leaving 10 bases between the germline ends. This CDR3 is 14 amino acids long.

The chain is built from TRBV15 and TRBJ1-1; no definite D call. V lost 0 bases, J lost 6 bases, and 8 bases lay in between. The CDR3 covers 13 residues. Germline assignment: CDR1 LNHNV and CDR2 YYDKDF (reference sequence). The CDR3 region is CATSRDYIPEAFF. The CDR3 nucleotides read TGTGCCACCAGCAGAGATTACATCCCTGAAGCTTTCTTT.

With respect to this clone: This sample includes further DNA sequences coding for the same CDR3. The V gene is TRBV7-2, the J gene TRBJ2-1, with D possibly being TRBD2 (5 bases). Looked up from germline, CDR1 is SGHTA and CDR2 is FQGNSA. The CDR3 is 14 residues long. Trimming cost V 2 bases and J 3 bases, with 8 bases left between them. This chain's CDR3 is CASSLRGRYNEQFF. The CDR3 DNA follows: TGTGCCAGCAGCTTACGCGGGCGCTACAATGAGCAGTTCTTC.

The chain uses TRBV4-1 and TRBJ2-5; 9 bases are shared with TRBD2. The ends lost 1 base at V and 5 bases at J; junction bases unmatched: 8. Per the germline V gene, CDR1 is MGHRA and CDR2 is YSYEKL. The CDR3 loop spans 16 amino acids. The CDR3 region is CASSQGSLAGWETQYF. CDR3 nucleotides: TGCGCCAGCAGCCAAGGGTCCCTAGCGGGGTGGGAGACCCAGTACTTC.

This clone was observed a single time. The chain carries TRBV2 and TRBJ2-7; unclear D gene. Trimming pared 6 bases from V and 2 bases from J, leaving 17 bases between. Germline values: CDR1 SNHLY, CDR2 FYNNEI. The CDR3 has 15 residues. This CDR3 reads CASSRELAPAYEQYF. In nucleotides, the CDR3 is TGTGCCAGCAGCCGAGAGCTTGCCCCTGCCTACGAGCAGTACTTC.

The chain joins TRBV28 to TRBJ1-1; D not resolved. The CDR3 extends over 13 amino acids. CDR1 MDHEN and CDR2 SYDVKM come from the germline V gene. For the CDR3, the DNA is TGTCCCCGGGTGGCAGACGGGAACACTGAAGCTTTCTTT. As protein: CPRVADGNTEAFF.